Below are 21 T cell receptor beta chains sequenced from a single sample in a study of blood T cells in healthy people across ages. With a J-beta primer mix and a sample-barcoded 5' primer, a second PCR ran about 7 to 11 cycles. One entry per CDR3 protein, called by TCRdb with MiXCR from the 5' RACE reads. The sample lists hundreds of thousands of distinct CDR3 sequences; roughly 48% were seen once. Sequencing was done on a sample of blood. Receptors were obtained from a man older than 75 in good health.

The chain couples TRBV7-2 to TRBJ2-1, with 11 nucleotides matching TRBD2. This CDR3 is 16 amino acids long. With 5 bases clipped from V and 9 bases from J, the junction kept 12 bases outside the gene matches. Germline values: CDR1 SGHTA, CDR2 FQGNSA. The CDR3 is CASSPVAGGRNSEQFF. CDR3 nucleotide sequence: TGTGCCAGCAGCCCCGTAGCGGGAGGGCGCAACAGTGAGCAGTTCTTC.

The chain links TRBV9 to TRBJ2-5; 7 bases agree with TRBD2. Per germline, CDR1 SGDLS and CDR2 YYNGEE. The CDR3 loop spans 15 amino acids. V was clipped by 3 bases and J by 11 bases; unmatched bases: 16. The DNA for the CDR3 is TGTGCCAGCAGCGAGCGGGACGGGAGAAACAATGAGCAGTACTTC. Translated: CASSERDGRNNEQYF.

The genes are TRBV20-1 and TRBJ1-5; D uncertain. The CDR3 spans 13 residues. Trimming took off 6 bases at V and 4 bases at J, with 13 bases between the two ends. CDR1 is DFQATT and CDR2 is SNEGSKA in the germline V gene (reference sequence). The CDR3 DNA reads as TGCAGTGCAATCGGTCAACAAAATCAGCCCCAGCATTTT. It specifies CSAIGQQNQPQHF.

This clonotype came up a few times. This chain uses TRBV7-2 with TRBJ2-7; 8 bases map to TRBD1. The CDR3 covers 14 residues. Germline loops: CDR1 SGHTA, CDR2 FQGNSA. V shed 4 bases, J shed 8 bases, and the junction held 10 bases outside the gene matches. Here the CDR3 DNA reads TGTGCCAGCAGCTCGGGACAGGTGTGGGGGAAGCAGTACTTC. This codes for CASSSGQVWGKQYF. Combining the CDR3 with reference TRBV7-2 and TRBJ2-7 gives the whole variable domain GAGVSQSPSNKVTEKGKDVELRCDPISGHTALYWYRQSLGQGLEFLIYFQGNSAPDKSGLPSDRFSAERTGGSVSTLTIQRTQQEDSAVYLCASSSGQVWGKQYFGPGTRLTVT.

This clonotype was observed a handful of times. V is TRBV7-2 and J is TRBJ2-1; 7 nucleotides match TRBD2. CDR1 SGHTA and CDR2 FQGNSA come from the germline V gene. J gave up 12 bases and V 4 bases, and 12 bases lay outside the gene matches. The CDR3 consists of 14 residues. The CDR3 sequence: CASSSPLTSEGQFF. The CDR3 DNA sequence: TGTGCCAGCAGCTCTCCCCTAACTAGCGAAGGGCAGTTCTTC.

Note on this clonotype: Mismatch with germline at one junction end may stem from a read error. This chain links TRBV11-2 with TRBJ2-4, with a weak D call TRBD2 (7 bases). Germline loops: CDR1 SGHAT, CDR2 FQNNGV. The CDR3 is 14 residues long. CDR3 sequence (DNA): TGTGCCGGCAGCCCCACTGGGGGGGCGATAGAGCAGTACTTC. It translates to CAGSPTGGAIEQYF.

The chain has TRBV19 and TRBJ1-1, with D uncertain. CDR1 and CDR2 (germline): LNHDA, SQIVND (reference sequence). The CDR3 length is 13 residues. V lost 7 bases to trimming and J lost 6 bases, with 15 bases between them. This chain's CDR3 is CASKRQARAEAFF. The DNA of the CDR3 is TGTGCCAGTAAGCGGCAGGCGAGAGCTGAAGCTTTCTTT. Looking up the rest from reference TRBV19 and TRBJ1-1 gives the full variable domain: DGGITQSPKYLFRKEGQNVTLSCEQNLNHDAMYWYRQDPGQGLRLIYYSQIVNDFQKGDIAEGYSVSREKKESFPLTVTSAQKNPTAFYLCASKRQARAEAFFGQGTRLTVV.

This clonotype was seen just once. At one boundary the junction diverges from the germline segment, which might be a read error. The chain has TRBV3-1 and TRBJ1-5; 9 bases line up with TRBD1. The CDR3 runs to 18 residues. Germline V gene sequence: CDR1 LGHDT, CDR2 YNNKEL (reference sequence). The CDR3 sequence is CTSSQDRATGGGVQPQHF. The CDR3, as DNA: TGTACCAGCAGCCAAGATCGCGCCACAGGGGGCGGGGTTCAGCCCCAGCATTTT.

This sequence joins TRBV7-2 and TRBJ2-4; TRBD2 aligns across 7 bases. V lost 5 bases and J lost 7; bases outside the gene matches: 8. In germline, CDR1 is SGHTA, CDR2 FQGNSA. The CDR3 runs to 14 residues. CDR3 nucleotides: TGTGCCAGCAGCCCAGACCTGGGGGGGAACATTCAGTACTTC. It yields the protein CASSPDLGGNIQYF.

The genes are TRBV4-3 and TRBJ2-2; 11 nucleotides match TRBD2. The CDR3 has 18 residues. The J segment lost 4 bases and the V segment lost 5 bases, leaving 12 bases of the junction unmatched. Germline V CDR1 and CDR2: LGHNA, YSLEER. DNA for the CDR3: TGCGCCAGCAGCACCCAACCTCTAGCGGGGGGCGCCACCGGGGAGCTGTTTTTT. This encodes CASSTQPLAGGATGELFF.

The chain links TRBV5-1 to TRBJ2-3; maybe TRBD1 (6 bases). The germline V gene encodes CDR1 SGHRS and CDR2 YFSETQ. Trimming removed 4 bases at V and 4 bases at J, with 13 bases between. This CDR3 has 14 residues. The CDR3 region is CASSPQGTADTQYF. The CDR3 nucleotides are TGCGCCAGCAGCCCCCAGGGGACCGCAGATACGCAGTATTTT.

The rearrangement uses TRBV10-3 and TRBJ2-1; D might be TRBD2 (7 bases). This CDR3 is 15 amino acids long. CDR1 is ENHRY, CDR2 SYGVKD, per germline. The ends were cut back, 5 bases at V and 2 bases at J, with 13 bases in the middle. In DNA form, the CDR3 reads TGTGCCATCAGTCTTTTAGGGGGGGCCTACAATGAGCAGTTCTTC. It encodes CAISLLGGAYNEQFF.

This clonotype was observed many times. The rearrangement joins TRBV7-2 to TRBJ2-4; the match to TRBD2 covers 7 bases. There are 14 residues in the CDR3. Per germline, CDR1 SGHTA and CDR2 FQGNSA. V was clipped by 5 bases and J by 6 bases; unmatched bases: 7. CDR3 region: CASSLRTSSNIQYF. The CDR3 bases are TGTGCCAGCAGCCTTCGGACTAGTTCAAACATTCAGTACTTC.

This clonotype was seen just once. This rearrangement joins TRBV6-2 or TRBV6-3 to TRBJ2-5, with D unclear. The CDR3 covers 16 residues. The germline V gene encodes CDR1 MNHEY and CDR2 SVGEGT. Trimming removed 0 bases from V and 2 bases from J, with 13 bases in between. CDR3 nucleotides: TGTGCCAGCAGTTACTCGAAGGTACATAATCAAGAGACCCAGTACTTC. This translates into CASSYSKVHNQETQYF.

Turning to this clonotype: This could be a read error, since a much larger clone is one nucleotide away. The J gene is TRBJ2-1, the V gene TRBV5-1, with 9 positions matching TRBD1. Germline V gene data show CDR1 as SGHRS and CDR2 as YFSETQ. With V trimmed by 2 bases and J by 13 bases, 16 bases remained unmatched. The CDR3 has 16 amino acids. The CDR3 is CASSFTTGGAGETQFF. The CDR3 DNA is TGCGCCAGCAGCTTTACCACAGGGGGCGCGGGAGAGACCCAGTTCTTC.

The rearrangement links TRBV25-1 to TRBJ2-7, with D unclear. Deletions cut 6 bases from V and 0 bases from J, with 9 bases between. The CDR3 contains 13 residues. Germline V gene data show CDR1 as MGHDK and CDR2 as SYGVNS. For the CDR3, the DNA is TGTGCCAGCAGAGGTTTCCCCTCCTACGAGCAGTACTTC. This encodes CASRGFPSYEQYF.

The CDR3 loop is CASSALEETQYF. The CDR3 nucleotides read TGTGCCAGCAGCGCGCTGGAAGAGACCCAGTACTTC. The chain employs TRBV7-2 and TRBJ2-5; D call uncertain. This CDR3 is built from 12 residues. Germline CDR1 and CDR2: SGHTA and FQGNSA. V was clipped by 5 bases and J by 3 bases, with 7 bases between them.

This clonotype was detected only once. This may be a read error, as it is one base from a much larger clone. The rearrangement joins TRBV7-2 to TRBJ2-3; D uncertain. Trimming took off 7 bases at V and 4 bases at J, with 18 bases between the two ends. The CDR3 spans 15 residues. Germline values: CDR1 SGHTA, CDR2 FQGNSA. This chain's CDR3 is CASILGRGGADTQYF. In DNA, the CDR3 is TGTGCCAGCATCCTTGGACGAGGTGGGGCAGATACGCAGTATTTT.

This clonotype was counted only a few times. The genes are TRBV7-9 and TRBJ2-4; 7 bases agree with TRBD1. Near its end, the DNA agrees better with TRBJ2-7, so the J call may be wrong. This CDR3 has 12 amino acids. Germline assignment: CDR1 SEHNR and CDR2 FQNEAQ (reference sequence). Written as DNA, the CDR3 is TGTGCCAGCAGCAAGGGGACAGTCGAGCAGTACTTC. It encodes CASSKGTVEQYF.

V gene TRBV15 combines with J gene TRBJ2-2; no reliable D call. Germline V gene lookup returns CDR1 LNHNV and CDR2 YYDKDF (reference sequence). The CDR3 is made up of 13 amino acids. Trimming left V 5 bases short and J 7 bases short, with 11 bases between. This chain's CDR3 is CATSPIKLGELFF. The CDR3, as DNA: TGTGCCACCAGCCCGATAAAACTCGGGGAGCTGTTTTTT.

The V gene is TRBV21-1, the J gene TRBJ2-1; TRBD1 is the table's D call and was not checked against the DNA. TRBV21-1 is noted as a pseudogene. CDR3 length equals 16 residues. The CDR3 DNA is TGTGCCAGCAGCAAATGGTGGAGGGGGGACTACAATGAGCAGTTCTTC. Its translation is CASSKWWRGDYNEQFF.